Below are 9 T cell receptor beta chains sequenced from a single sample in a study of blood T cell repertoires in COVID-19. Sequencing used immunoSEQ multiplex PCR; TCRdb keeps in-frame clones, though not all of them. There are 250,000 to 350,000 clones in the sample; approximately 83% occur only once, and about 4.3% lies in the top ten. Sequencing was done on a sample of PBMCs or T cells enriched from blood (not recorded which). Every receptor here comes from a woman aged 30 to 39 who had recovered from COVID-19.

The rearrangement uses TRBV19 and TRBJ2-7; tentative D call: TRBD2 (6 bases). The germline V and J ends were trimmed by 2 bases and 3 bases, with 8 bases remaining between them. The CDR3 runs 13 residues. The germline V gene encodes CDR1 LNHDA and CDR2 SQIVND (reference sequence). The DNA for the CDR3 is TGTGCCAGTAGTATAAGGACTAACTACGAGCAGTACTTC. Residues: CASSIRTNYEQYF.

CDR3 nucleotides: TGTGCCACCAGCAGAGAGGGCGGAGGAGTCTACAATGAGCAGTTCTTC. Protein product: CATSREGGGVYNEQFF. The chain uses TRBV15 and TRBJ2-1, with D possibly matching TRBD2 (5 bases). This CDR3 has 16 residues. CDR1 and CDR2 from the germline V gene are LNHNV and YYDKDF (reference sequence). V dropped 0 bases and J dropped 3 bases, with 12 bases sitting between them.

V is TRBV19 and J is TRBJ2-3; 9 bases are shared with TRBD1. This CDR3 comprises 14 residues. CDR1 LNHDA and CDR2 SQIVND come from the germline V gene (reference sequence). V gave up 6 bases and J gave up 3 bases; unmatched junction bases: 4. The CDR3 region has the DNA TGTGCCAGTAGCAAACAGGGGGCAACAGATACGCAGTATTTT. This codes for CASSKQGATDTQYF.

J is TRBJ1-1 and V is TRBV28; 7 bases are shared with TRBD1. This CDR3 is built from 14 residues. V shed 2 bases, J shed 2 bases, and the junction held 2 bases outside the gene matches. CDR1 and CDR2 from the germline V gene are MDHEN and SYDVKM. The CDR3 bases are TGTGCCAGCAGTTTAAGGGGGCCAAACACTGAAGCTTTCTTT. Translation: CASSLRGPNTEAFF.

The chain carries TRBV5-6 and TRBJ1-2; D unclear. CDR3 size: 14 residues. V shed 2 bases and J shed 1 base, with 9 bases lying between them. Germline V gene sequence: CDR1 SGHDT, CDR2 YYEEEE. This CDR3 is CASSLGRVNYGYTF. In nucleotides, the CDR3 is TGTGCCAGCAGCTTAGGTCGGGTTAACTATGGCTACACCTTC.

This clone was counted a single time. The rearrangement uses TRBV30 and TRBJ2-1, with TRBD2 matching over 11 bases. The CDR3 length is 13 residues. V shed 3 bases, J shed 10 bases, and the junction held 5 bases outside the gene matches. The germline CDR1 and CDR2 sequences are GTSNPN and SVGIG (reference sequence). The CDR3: CAWRLAGEREQFF. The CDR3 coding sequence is TGTGCCTGGAGACTAGCGGGGGAGAGAGAGCAGTTCTTC.

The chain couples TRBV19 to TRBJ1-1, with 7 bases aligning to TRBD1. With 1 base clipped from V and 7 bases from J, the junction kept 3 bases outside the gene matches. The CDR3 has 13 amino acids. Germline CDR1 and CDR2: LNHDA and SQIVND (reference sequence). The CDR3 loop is CASSIGSGGEAFF. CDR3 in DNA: TGTGCCAGTAGTATAGGATCAGGGGGTGAAGCTTTCTTT.

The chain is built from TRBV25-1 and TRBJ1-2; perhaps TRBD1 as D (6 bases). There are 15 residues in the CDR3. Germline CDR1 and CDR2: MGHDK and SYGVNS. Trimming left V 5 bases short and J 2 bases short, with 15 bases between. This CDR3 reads CASSLGHGINYGYTF. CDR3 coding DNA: TGTGCCAGCAGTTTGGGACACGGAATAAACTATGGCTACACCTTC.

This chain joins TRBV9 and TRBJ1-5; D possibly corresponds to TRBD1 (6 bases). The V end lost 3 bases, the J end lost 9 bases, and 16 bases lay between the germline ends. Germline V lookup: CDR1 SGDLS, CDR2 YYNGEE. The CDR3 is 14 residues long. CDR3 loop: CASSGTQGRGPQHF. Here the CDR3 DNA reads TGTGCCAGCAGCGGAACCCAGGGGAGAGGGCCCCAGCATTTT.